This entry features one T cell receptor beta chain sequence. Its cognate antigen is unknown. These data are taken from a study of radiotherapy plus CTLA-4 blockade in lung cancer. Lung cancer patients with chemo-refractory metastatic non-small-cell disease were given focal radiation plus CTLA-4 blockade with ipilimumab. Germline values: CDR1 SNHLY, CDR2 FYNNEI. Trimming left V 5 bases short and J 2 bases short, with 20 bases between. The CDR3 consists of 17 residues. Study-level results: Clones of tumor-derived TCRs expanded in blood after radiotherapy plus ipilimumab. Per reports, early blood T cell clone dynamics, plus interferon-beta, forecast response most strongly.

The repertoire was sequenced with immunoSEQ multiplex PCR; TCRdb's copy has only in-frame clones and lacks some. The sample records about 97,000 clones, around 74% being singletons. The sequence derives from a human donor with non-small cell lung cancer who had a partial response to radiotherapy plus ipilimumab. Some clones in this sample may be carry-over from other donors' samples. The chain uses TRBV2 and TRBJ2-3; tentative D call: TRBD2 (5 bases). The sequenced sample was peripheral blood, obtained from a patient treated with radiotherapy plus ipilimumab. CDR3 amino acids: CASSPSSGALYTDTQYF. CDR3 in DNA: TGTGCCAGCAGTCCCTCGAGCGGAGCCCTTTACACAGATACGCAGTATTTT.